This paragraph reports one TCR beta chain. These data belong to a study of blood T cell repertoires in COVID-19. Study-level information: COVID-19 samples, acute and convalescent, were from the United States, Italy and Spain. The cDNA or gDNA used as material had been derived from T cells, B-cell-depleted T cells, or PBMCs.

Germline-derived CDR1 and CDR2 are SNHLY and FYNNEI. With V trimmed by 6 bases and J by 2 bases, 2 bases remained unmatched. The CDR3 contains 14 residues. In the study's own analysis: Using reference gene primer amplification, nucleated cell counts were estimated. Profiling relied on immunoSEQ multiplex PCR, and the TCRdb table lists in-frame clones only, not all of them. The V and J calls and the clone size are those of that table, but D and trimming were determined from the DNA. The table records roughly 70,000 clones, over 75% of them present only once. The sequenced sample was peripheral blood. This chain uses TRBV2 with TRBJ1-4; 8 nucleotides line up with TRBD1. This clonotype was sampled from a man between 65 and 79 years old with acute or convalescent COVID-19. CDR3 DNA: TGTGCCAGCAGAGACAGGGGTACTAATGAAAAACTGTTTTTT. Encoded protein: CASRDRGTNEKLFF.